Listed below are T cell receptor beta chains from one sample, sequenced in a study of Tregs in tolerant kidney transplant recipients. Assay used: immunoSEQ multiplex PCR; TCRdb lists only in-frame clones, some missing. The table shows fewer than 55,000 clones, with approximately 89% occurring only once. The material was CD8+ T cells from blood (PBMCs), obtained 12 months after the transplant. The origin of the receptors is a human patient who received a combined kidney and bone marrow transplant. Some T cells may arise from the graft donor. CDR3s include the opening cysteine and the closing phenylalanine or tryptophan. D genes are given only for firm matches. Expanded clones are given a class, and other clones once, few, many or no size at all.

clone_size	d_call	v_call	j_call	cdr3_nt	cdr3_aa
NA	NA	TRBV29-1	TRBJ2-2	TGCAGCGTTGAGGAGGGGACCGCGAACACCGGGGAGCTGTTTTTT	CSVEEGTANTGELFF
NA	NA	TRBV7-9	TRBJ2-1	TGTGCCAGCAGCTTATGGTCCGGCTCCTACAATGAGCAGTTCTTC	CASSLWSGSYNEQFF
NA	NA	TRBV4-3	TRBJ1-2	TGCGCCAGCAGCCAAGAATGGAGGGGTTTTAGGGAGCACTATGGCTACACCTTC	CASSQEWRGFREHYGYTF
NA	TRBD2	TRBV7-6	TRBJ2-5	TGTGCCAGCAGCTTAAGTAGAGGACTAGCGGGGGGGCAAGAGACCCAGTACTTC	CASSLSRGLAGGQETQYF
once	NA	TRBV30	TRBJ2-7	TGTGCCTGGAGTTACGGGAACTCCTACGAGCAGTACTTC	CAWSYGNSYEQYF
NA	NA	TRBV7-9	TRBJ2-7	TGTGCCAGCAGCGAGAGACTAGGCGGGGAGCAGTACTTC	CASSERLGGEQYF
NA	NA	TRBV5-6	TRBJ2-2	TGTGCCAGCAGCATGGGCCTAGCGACCGGGGAGCTGTTTTTT	CASSMGLATGELFF
NA	NA	TRBV6-6	TRBJ2-1	TGTGCCAGCAGCACTGCTCATGAGCAGTTCTTC	CASSTAHEQFF
NA	NA	TRBV2	TRBJ1-1	TGTGCCAGCAGTGCGGGGAAGAGCCTCGGTCTTTTCTTT	CASSAGKSLGLFF
NA	NA	TRBV9	TRBJ2-3	TGTGCCAGCAGCACCCCCAGGGGGGCGTCCCCTACAGATACGCAGTATTTT	CASSTPRGASPTDTQYF
once	TRBD2	TRBV9	TRBJ2-2	TGTGCCAGCAGCGTCGCGGGAGGGTCCGGGGAGCTGTTTTTT	CASSVAGGSGELFF
NA	NA	TRBV5-1	TRBJ2-7	TGCGCCAGCAGCTTGGGCGGGGCCCTCGAGCAGTACTTC	CASSLGGALEQYF
medium-sized	NA	TRBV7-9	TRBJ1-2	TGTGCCAGCAGCTTGGACCAGGGTCTCTATGGCTACACCTTC	CASSLDQGLYGYTF
NA	NA	TRBV19	TRBJ2-2	TGTGCGATCTCTCCCTCAGGCACCGGGGAGCTGTTTTTT	CAISPSGTGELFF
NA	TRBD1	TRBV6-6	TRBJ1-2	TGTGCCAGCAGTTACAGGACAGGGTCTAACTATGGCTACACCTTC	CASSYRTGSNYGYTF
NA	NA	TRBV6-5	TRBJ2-1	TGTGCCAGCAGTTACGAGGATCCCGCTTCCTACAATGAGCAGTTCTTC	CASSYEDPASYNEQFF
NA	NA	TRBV27	TRBJ1-2	TGTGCCAGCAGTCCTAGACTTAACCGCCGCCATGGCTACACCTTC	CASSPRLNRRHGYTF
NA	NA	TRBV7-8	TRBJ2-2	TGTGCCAGCGCGGAGGAGAACACCGGGGAGCTGTTTTTT	CASAEENTGELFF
NA	NA	TRBV11-3	TRBJ1-1	TGTGCCAGCAGCTTCGGAGTCACTGAAGCTTTCTTT	CASSFGVTEAFF
NA	TRBD1	TRBV12-5	TRBJ2-3	TGTGCTAGTGGTTTAAGGGGGCGCTTTGGGGATACGCAGTATTTT	CASGLRGRFGDTQYF
NA	NA	TRBV13	TRBJ1-2	TGTGCCAGCAGCCATCAGGGGACCGGATCTAACTATGGCTACACCTTC	CASSHQGTGSNYGYTF
NA	NA	TRBV4-3	TRBJ2-7	TGCGCCAGCAGCCAACGGCAGGGTGGGGTATACGAGCAGTACTTC	CASSQRQGGVYEQYF
NA	TRBD2	TRBV7-9	TRBJ2-7	TGTGCCAGCAGCTTCGGGAGGGACGAGCAGTACTTC	CASSFGRDEQYF
NA	TRBD1	TRBV5-4	TRBJ1-4	TGTGCCAGCAGCTCTGGGGCGGGACAGTCGAATGAAAAACTGTTTTTT	CASSSGAGQSNEKLFF
NA	TRBD2	TRBV5-6	TRBJ2-7	TGTGCCAGCAGCTACGGGACTAGCAGCGAGCAGTACTTC	CASSYGTSSEQYF
NA	TRBD1	TRBV5-5	TRBJ1-1	TGTGCCAGCAGCTTGGGACCGGGACAGTTACCGGTAACTTTCTTT	CASSLGPGQLPVTFF
NA	NA	TRBV29-1	TRBJ1-1	TGCAGCGTAACCGGGGGGGGGACTGAAGCTTTCTTT	CSVTGGGTEAFF
NA	TRBD2	TRBV15	TRBJ2-1	TGTGCCACCAGCAAACCTCTAGCGGGAGTTGAAAATGAGCAGTTCTTC	CATSKPLAGVENEQFF
NA	NA	TRBV7-6	TRBJ1-2	TGTGCCAGCAGCTTAGGCTCTGGCAGGGCTCTTGGCTACACCTTC	CASSLGSGRALGYTF
NA	NA	TRBV19	TRBJ2-7	TGTGCCAGTAGGGAGGATACCTACGAGCAGTACTTC	CASREDTYEQYF
few	TRBD1	TRBV4-2	TRBJ1-1	TGTGCCAGCAGCCTATCCGGGACAGCGAACACTGAAGCTTTCTTT	CASSLSGTANTEAFF
NA	TRBD2	TRBV13	TRBJ2-1	TGTGCCAGCAGCCCCGGGGTAGCGGGCAATGAGCAGTTCTTC	CASSPGVAGNEQFF
NA	NA	TRBV11-2	TRBJ2-1	TGTGCCAGCAGCTCCGGTTTGCAGCAGTTCTTC	CASSSGLQQFF
NA	NA	TRBV4-1	TRBJ1-1	TGCGCCAGCAGCCAAGACGTCAACGGCGGGACTGAAGCTTTCTTT	CASSQDVNGGTEAFF
NA	NA	TRBV7-9	TRBJ2-1	TGTGCCAGCAGCTTAGTGAGGGGGAATGAGCAGTTCTTC	CASSLVRGNEQFF